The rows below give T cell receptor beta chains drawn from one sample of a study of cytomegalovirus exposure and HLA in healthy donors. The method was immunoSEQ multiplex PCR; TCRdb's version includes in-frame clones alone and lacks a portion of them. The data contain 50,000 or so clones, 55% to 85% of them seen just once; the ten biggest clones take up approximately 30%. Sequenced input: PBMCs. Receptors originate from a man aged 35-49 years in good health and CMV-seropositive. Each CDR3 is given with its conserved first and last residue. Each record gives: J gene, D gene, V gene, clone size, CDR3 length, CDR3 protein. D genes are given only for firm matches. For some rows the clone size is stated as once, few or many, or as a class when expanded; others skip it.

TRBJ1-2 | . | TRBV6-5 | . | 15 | CASRNSGWSNYGYTF
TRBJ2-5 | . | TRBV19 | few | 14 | CASSTTAARETQYF
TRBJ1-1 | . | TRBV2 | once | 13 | CASSDDRNTEAFF
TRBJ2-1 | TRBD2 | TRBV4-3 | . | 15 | CASSQQGTTYNEQFF
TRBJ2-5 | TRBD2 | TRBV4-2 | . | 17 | CASSLLASGGRQETQYF
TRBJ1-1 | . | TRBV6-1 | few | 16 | CASSEALLVRGTEAFF
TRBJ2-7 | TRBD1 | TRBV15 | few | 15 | CATSRGQGGLDEQYF
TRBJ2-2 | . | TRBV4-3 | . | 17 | CASSQVGQEANTGELFF
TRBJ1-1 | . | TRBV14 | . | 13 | CASSPQGYTEAFF
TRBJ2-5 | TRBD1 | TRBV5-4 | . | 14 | CASSSTGGMETQYF
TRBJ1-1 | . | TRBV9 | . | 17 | CASSARGGGGIDTEAFF
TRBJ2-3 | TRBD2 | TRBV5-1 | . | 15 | CASSKLAGSTDTQYF
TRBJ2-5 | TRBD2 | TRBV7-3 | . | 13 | CASSFREGETQYF
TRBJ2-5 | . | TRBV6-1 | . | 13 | CASRGSFGETQYF
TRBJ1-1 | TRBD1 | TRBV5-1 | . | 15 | CASSLRGQLNTEAFF
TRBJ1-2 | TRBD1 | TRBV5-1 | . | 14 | CASSADRGNYGYTF
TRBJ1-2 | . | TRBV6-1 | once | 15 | CASRNYGTGDYGYTF
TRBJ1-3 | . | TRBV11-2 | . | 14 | CASSPLQGGNTIYF
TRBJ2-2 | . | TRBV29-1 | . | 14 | CSVRGGPFTGELFF
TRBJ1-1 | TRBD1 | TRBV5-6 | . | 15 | CASSLDRGQSTEAFF
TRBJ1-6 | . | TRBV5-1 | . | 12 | CASSSGNSPLHF
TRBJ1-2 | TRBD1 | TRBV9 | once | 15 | CASSVTGQAYYGYTF
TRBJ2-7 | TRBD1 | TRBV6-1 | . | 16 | CASSVLTGSPSYEQYF
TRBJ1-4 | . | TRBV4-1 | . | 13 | CASSQILNEKLFF
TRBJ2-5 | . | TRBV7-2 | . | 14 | CASSSPGTGETQYF
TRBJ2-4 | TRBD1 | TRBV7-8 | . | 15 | CASSHQTGTGDIQYF
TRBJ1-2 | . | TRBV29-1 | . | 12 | CSVEGAPYGYTF
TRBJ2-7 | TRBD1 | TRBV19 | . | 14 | CASSMGTGSYEQYF
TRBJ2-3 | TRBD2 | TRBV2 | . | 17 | CASSTSRPGGATDTQYF
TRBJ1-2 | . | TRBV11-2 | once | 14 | CASSSLITPYGYTF
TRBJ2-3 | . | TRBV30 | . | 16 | CAWSGFAGRRADTQYF
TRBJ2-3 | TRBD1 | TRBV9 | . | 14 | CASSVAGTGDTQYF
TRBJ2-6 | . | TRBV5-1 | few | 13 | CASSEAGANVLTF
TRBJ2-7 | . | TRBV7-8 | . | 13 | CASSLTASYEQYF
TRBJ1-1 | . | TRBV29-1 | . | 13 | CSVEQHPNTEAFF
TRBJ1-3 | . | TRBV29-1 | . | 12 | CSVALSGNTIYF
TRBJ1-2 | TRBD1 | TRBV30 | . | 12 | CAWSPGTVGYTF
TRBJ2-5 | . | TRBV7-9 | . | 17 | CASSPSPVTVVQETQYF
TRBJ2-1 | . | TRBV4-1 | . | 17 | CASSSPTAGAAYNEQFF
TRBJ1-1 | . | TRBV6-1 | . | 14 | CASGQTEANTEAFF
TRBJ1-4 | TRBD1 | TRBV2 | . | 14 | CASSQTGEEEKLFF
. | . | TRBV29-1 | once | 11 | CSVEEGAEQYF
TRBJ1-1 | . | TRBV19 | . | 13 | CASSSQWNTEAFF
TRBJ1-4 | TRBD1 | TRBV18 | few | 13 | CASSVRQGEKLFF
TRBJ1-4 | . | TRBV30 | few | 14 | CAWSVGGGGRKLFF
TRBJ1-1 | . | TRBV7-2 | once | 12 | CASSNRVTEAFF
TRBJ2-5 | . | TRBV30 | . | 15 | CAWSVSGGTLETQYF
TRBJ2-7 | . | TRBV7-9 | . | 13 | CASSRATDYEQYF